This section outlines one T cell receptor (beta chain) sequence together with its context. This specimen includes other DNA sequences encoding the same CDR3. The data were obtained in a study of blood T cell repertoires in COVID-19. Study in general: Collection of acute and convalescent COVID-19 samples took place in the United States, Italy and Spain. Sources were T cells, B-cell-depleted T cells, or PBMCs; the material itself was cDNA or gDNA.

This CDR3 comprises 13 residues. Trimming took off 1 base at V and 9 bases at J, with 9 bases between the two ends. Per germline, CDR1 KGHDR and CDR2 SFDVKD. Original data processing: From reference gene primer amplification, estimates of nucleated cell counts were derived. The assay was immunoSEQ multiplex PCR, and TCRdb's table has in-frame clones only and misses some. V, J and clone size were drawn from that table, and D and trimming were deduced from the DNA. Of about 300,000 clones listed, 89% are singletons. The chain recombines TRBV24-1 with TRBJ2-1; D is possibly TRBD2 (6 bases). What was sequenced was peripheral blood. The TCR was taken from a man aged 18 to 35 who had recovered from COVID-19. The chain's CDR3 is CATSDLRGGEQFF. The DNA of the CDR3 is TGTGCCACCAGTGATTTAAGGGGAGGTGAGCAGTTCTTC.